This TCR beta chain was observed in a study of type 1 regulatory T cells. Across the study: T-allo10 is a Tr1-enriched, alloantigen-specific CD4 T cell product made in vitro.

From the reads, TCRdb called clonotypes with MiXCR, one entry per CDR3 protein. The sample has 88,000 or so distinct CDR3 sequences; 31% are singletons. The CDR3 has 15 residues. V trimming: 3 bases; J trimming: 3 bases; junction bases outside the gene matches: 4. Germline CDR1 SGHKS, CDR2 YYEKEE (reference sequence). The TCR sequence derives from a human donor in good health. This chain uses TRBV5-5 with TRBJ2-3; 10 nucleotides line up with TRBD2. Sample: CD4+ T cells, either the whole sample or a sorted fraction (not recorded which). The chain's CDR3 is CASSSSGRETDTQYF. CDR3 bases: TGTGCCAGCAGCTCTAGCGGGAGAGAAACAGATACGCAGTATTTT.